The subject of this entry is one TCR beta chain. Germline CDR1 LGHNA, CDR2 YNFKEQ. The V and J ends lost 4 bases and 0 bases respectively, with 14 bases between them. The CDR3 runs to 16 residues. This specimen belongs to a study of blood T cell repertoires in COVID-19. Study-level background: From the United States, Italy and Spain came samples of acute and convalescent COVID-19. PBMCs, B-cell-depleted T cells, or T cells provided the cDNA or gDNA that made up the material.

Original processing methods: Amplification with reference gene primers provided the estimates of nucleated cell counts. Assay: immunoSEQ multiplex PCR; the TCRdb copy retains only in-frame clones and omits some. V, J and clone size were drawn from that table, and D and trimming were deduced from the DNA. The repertoire holds about 45,000 clones, with approximately 87% as singletons. The sample consisted of peripheral blood. The receptor was derived from a human donor in a cohort sampled during active COVID-19. The chain combines TRBV4-2 with TRBJ2-3; possibly TRBD1 for D (5 bases). The CDR3 is CASSPLLGASTDTQYF. The CDR3 coding sequence is TGTGCCAGCAGCCCTCTTCTAGGGGCAAGCACAGATACGCAGTATTTT.